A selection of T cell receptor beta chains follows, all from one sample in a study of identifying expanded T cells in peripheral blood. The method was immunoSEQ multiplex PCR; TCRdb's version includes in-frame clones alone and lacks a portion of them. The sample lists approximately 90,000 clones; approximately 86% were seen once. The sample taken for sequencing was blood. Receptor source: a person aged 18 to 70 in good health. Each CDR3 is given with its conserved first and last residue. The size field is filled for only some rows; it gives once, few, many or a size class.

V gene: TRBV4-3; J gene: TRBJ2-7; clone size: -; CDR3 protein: CASSQEDRGDYEQYF
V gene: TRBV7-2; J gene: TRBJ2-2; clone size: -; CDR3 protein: CASSPGPNTGELFF
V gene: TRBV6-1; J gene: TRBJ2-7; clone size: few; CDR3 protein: CASSVGTGYEQYF
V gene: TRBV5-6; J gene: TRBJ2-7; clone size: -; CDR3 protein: CASSFSLQSSYEQYF
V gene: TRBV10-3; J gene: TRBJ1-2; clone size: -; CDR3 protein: CAISEDRRNYGYTF
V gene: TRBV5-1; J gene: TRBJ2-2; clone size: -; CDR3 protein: CASSLNGQGNTGELFF
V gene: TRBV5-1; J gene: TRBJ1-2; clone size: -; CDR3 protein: CASSPGSGQGYGYTF
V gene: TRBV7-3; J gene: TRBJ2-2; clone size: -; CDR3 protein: CASSPRQDTGELFF
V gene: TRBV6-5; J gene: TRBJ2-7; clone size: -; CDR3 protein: CASGTGGERVYEQYF
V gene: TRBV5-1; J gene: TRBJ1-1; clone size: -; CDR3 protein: CASSIHQGGNTEAFF
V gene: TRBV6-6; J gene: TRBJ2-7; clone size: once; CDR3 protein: CASSYGPYEQYF
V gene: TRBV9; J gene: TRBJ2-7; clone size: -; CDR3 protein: CASSSTGGLNYEQYF
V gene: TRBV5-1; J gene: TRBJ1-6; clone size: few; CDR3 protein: CASSTGTGPAPLHF
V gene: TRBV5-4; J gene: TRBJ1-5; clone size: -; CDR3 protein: CATQIGLDTEGARQPQHF
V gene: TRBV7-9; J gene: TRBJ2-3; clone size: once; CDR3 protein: CASRQGDRGTDTQYF
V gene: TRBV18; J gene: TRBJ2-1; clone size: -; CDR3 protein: CASSPPSIYNEQFF
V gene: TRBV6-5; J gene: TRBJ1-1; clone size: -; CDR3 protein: CASSYSRGLNTEAFF
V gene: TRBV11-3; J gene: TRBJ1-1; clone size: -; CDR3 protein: CASSLTQGSTEAFF
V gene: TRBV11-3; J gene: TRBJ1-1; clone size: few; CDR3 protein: CASRLRTGLNTEAFF
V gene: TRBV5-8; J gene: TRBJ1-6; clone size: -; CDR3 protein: CASSWDRLTNSPLHF
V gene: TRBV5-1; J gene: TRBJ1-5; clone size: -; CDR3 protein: CASSLEHGSNQPQHF
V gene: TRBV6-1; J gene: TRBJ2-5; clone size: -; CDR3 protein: CASSSYPDRQETQYF
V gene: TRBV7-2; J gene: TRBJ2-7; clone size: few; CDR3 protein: CASSLAWGKSYEQYF
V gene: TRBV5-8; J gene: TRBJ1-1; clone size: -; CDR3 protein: CAKKGEAFF
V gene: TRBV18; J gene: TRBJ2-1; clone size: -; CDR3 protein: CASSPGTGVSNEQFF
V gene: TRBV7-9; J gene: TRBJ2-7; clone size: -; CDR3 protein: CASSGLAGATYEQYF
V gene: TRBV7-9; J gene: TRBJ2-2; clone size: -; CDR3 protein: CASSQGAYTGELFF
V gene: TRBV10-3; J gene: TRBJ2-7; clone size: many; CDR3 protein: CATQESYQYEQYF
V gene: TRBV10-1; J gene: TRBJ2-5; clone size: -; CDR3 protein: CANTFSRDNQETQYF